What follows is one TCR beta chain and its context. These data come from a study of blood T cell repertoires in COVID-19. Donors were grouped by their self-reported clinical history. Only in-frame clones appear in the TCRdb table, and some are missing; sequencing was by immunoSEQ multiplex PCR. This table holds roughly 250,000 clones, 90% to 95% found once. The origin of this receptor is a woman in her late teens or twenties who had recovered from COVID-19. What was sequenced was PBMCs or T cells enriched from blood (not recorded which).

The CDR3 DNA is TGTGCCACCAGCAGTGCCCCCGACATGGAAGAGACCCAGTACTTC. It codes for CATSSAPDMEETQYF. The V call is TRBV15, the J call TRBJ2-5; no definite D call. The V and J ends lost 3 bases and 3 bases respectively, with 14 bases between them. This CDR3 contains 15 residues. The germline CDR1 and CDR2 sequences are LNHNV and YYDKDF (reference sequence).